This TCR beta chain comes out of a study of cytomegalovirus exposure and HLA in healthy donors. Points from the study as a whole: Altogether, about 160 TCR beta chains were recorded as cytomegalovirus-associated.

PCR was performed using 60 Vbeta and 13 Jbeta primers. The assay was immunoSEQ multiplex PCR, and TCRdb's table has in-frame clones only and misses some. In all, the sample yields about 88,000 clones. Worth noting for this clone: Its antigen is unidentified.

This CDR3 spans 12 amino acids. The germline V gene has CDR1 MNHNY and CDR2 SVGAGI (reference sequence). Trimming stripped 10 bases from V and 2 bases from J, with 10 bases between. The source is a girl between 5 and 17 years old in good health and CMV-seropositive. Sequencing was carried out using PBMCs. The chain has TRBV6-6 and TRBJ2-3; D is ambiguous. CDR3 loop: CAMGSTTDTQYF. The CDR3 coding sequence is TGTGCCATGGGCTCCACCACAGATACGCAGTATTTT.